This TCR beta chain was retrieved from a study of blood T cell repertoires in COVID-19. Whole-study context: The origin of the acute and convalescent COVID-19 samples was the United States, Italy and Spain.

V was pared by 7 bases and J by 6 bases, with 8 bases of the junction left unmatched. CDR1 PRHDT and CDR2 FYEKMQ come from the germline V gene (reference sequence). The CDR3 is 15 residues long. As processed by the authors: By means of reference gene primer amplification, nucleated cell counts were estimated. Method: immunoSEQ multiplex PCR; TCRdb's copy keeps in-frame clones and lacks some. V and J calls and clone size are those listed in that table; D and trimming were worked out from the DNA. The profile shows about 140,000 clones, approximately 86% of them singletons. The chain uses TRBV13 and TRBJ2-3, with 12 bases lining up with TRBD1. The sequenced material came from peripheral blood. This receptor was obtained from a woman between 55 and 75 years old with acute or convalescent COVID-19. CDR3 sequence (DNA): TGTGCCAGCAATATCGGGGGACAGGGGGCTGATACGCAGTATTTT. Its translation is CASNIGGQGADTQYF.